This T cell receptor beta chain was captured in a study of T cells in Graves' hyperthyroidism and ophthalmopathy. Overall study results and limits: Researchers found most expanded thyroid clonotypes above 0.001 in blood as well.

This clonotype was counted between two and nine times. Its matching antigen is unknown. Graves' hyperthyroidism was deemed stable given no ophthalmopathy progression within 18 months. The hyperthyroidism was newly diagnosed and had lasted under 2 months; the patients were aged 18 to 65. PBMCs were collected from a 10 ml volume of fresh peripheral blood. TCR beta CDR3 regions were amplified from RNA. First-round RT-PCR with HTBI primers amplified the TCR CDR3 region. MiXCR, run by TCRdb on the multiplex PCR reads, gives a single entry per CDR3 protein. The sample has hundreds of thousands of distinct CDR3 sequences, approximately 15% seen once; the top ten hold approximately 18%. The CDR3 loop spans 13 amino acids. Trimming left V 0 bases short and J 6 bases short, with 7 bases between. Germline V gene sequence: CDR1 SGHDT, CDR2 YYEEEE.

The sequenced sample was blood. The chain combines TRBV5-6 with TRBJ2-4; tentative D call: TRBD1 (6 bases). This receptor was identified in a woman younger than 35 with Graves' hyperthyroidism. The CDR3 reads CASSLGQANIQYF. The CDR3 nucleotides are TGTGCCAGCAGCTTGGGACAGGCAAACATTCAGTACTTC. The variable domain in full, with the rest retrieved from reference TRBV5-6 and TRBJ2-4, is DAGVTQSPTHLIKTRGQQVTLRCSPKSGHDTVSWYQQALGQGPQFIFQYYEEEERQRGNFPDRFSGHQFPNYSSELNVNALLLGDSALYLCASSLGQANIQYFGAGTRLSVL.